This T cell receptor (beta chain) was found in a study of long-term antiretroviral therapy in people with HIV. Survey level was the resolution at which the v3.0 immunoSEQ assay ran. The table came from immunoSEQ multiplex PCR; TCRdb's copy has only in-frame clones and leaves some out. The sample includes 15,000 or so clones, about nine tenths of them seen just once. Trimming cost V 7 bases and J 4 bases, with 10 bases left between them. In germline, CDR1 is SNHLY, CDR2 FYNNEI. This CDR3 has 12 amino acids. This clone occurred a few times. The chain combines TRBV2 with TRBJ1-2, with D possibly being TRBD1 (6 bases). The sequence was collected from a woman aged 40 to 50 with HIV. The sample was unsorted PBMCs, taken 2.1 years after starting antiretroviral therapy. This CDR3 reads CASTLGGYGYTF. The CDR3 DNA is TGTGCCAGCACACTAGGGGGCTATGGCTACACCTTC. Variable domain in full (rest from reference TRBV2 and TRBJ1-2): EPEVTQTPSHQVTQMGQEVILRCVPISNHLYFYWYRQILGQKVEFLVSFYNNEISEKSEIFDDQFSVERPDGSNFTLKIRSTKLEDSAMYFCASTLGGYGYTFGSGTRLTVV.